The 29 T cell receptor beta chains in this list originate from one sample, sequenced in a study of T cell repertoires in cytomegalovirus infection. Which antigens these TCRs recognize remains unknown. One entry per CDR3 protein, called by TCRdb with MiXCR from the reads. The sample consists of approximately 110,000 distinct CDR3 sequences, over 9% of them appearing once. Sequencing input: PBMCs, sequenced either directly or after in vitro stimulation (not recorded which). The receptors originated from a human donor in good health (CMV status not recorded). Some clones in this sample may be carry-over from other donors' samples.

There are many counts of this clonotype. The chain couples TRBV12-3 or TRBV12-4 to TRBJ1-2; the D is unclear. The CDR3 extends over 14 amino acids. Between the trimmed V and J ends, which lost 4 bases and 2 bases, there was a span of 11 bases. The CDR3 sequence is CASSSQVTNYGYTF. The CDR3 DNA sequence: TGTGCCAGCAGTTCCCAGGTCACAAACTATGGCTACACCTTC.

The table lists this clonotype with a few counts. This rearrangement joins TRBV2 to TRBJ1-6, with a possible D match to TRBD1 (6 bases). Germline CDR1 is SNHLY and CDR2 is FYNNEI. The CDR3 sequence is 13 residues long. Trimming took 6 bases from V and 9 from J, leaving 12 bases between them. DNA of the CDR3: TGTGCCAGCAGCGAACAGGGCTCTTCACCCCTCCACTTT. Translation: CASSEQGSSPLHF.

This clonotype occurred many times. The chain employs TRBV6-1 and TRBJ2-5; TRBD2 matches 7 bases. Trimming at V came to 4 bases and at J to 4 bases, leaving 6 bases not matched to a gene. From germline, CDR1 is MNHNS and CDR2 SASEGT. The CDR3 has 14 amino acids. The CDR3 bases are TGTGCCAGCAGTGGAGGACTAGTCAGAGAGACCCAGTACTTC. The encoded protein is CASSGGLVRETQYF.

This clonotype showed up many times. CDR3 DNA sequence: TGTGCCAGCAGTGAAATCGGGAAGGTGGATACGCAGTATTTT. It codes for CASSEIGKVDTQYF. The chain has TRBV6-1 and TRBJ2-3, with D perhaps TRBD2 (5 bases). V gave up 2 bases and J gave up 6 bases, with 12 bases separating them. The CDR3 has 14 amino acids. The germline V gene has CDR1 MNHNS and CDR2 SASEGT.

V is TRBV7-2 and J is TRBJ2-1, with D maybe TRBD2 (5 bases). Trimming shortened V by 5 bases and J by 3 bases, and 14 bases separated the two germline ends. This CDR3 spans 15 amino acids. Germline V gene data show CDR1 as SGHTA and CDR2 as FQGNSA. The CDR3 region has the DNA TGTGCCAGCAGCCATATCGGGCGGGTCTACAATGAGCAGTTCTTC. Translating gives CASSHIGRVYNEQFF.

This clonotype has ten or more counts. The chain uses TRBV7-8 and TRBJ2-1; tentative D call: TRBD2 (6 bases). Germline assignment: CDR1 SGHVS and CDR2 FQNEAQ. Deletions cut 5 bases from V and 4 bases from J, with 21 bases between. This CDR3 spans 17 amino acids. The CDR3 region has the DNA TGTGCCAGCAGCATCTTCGGGACTCCTAGTTCGTACAATGAGCAGTTCTTC. Translated, it gives CASSIFGTPSSYNEQFF.

This clonotype was counted many times. The chain uses TRBV7-2 and TRBJ2-4; the D gene is possibly TRBD2 (6 bases). The CDR3 loop spans 14 amino acids. Germline V gene lookup returns CDR1 SGHTA and CDR2 FQGNSA. The V gene lost 0 bases and the J gene lost 8 bases, with 11 bases spanning the gap. The CDR3 loop reads CASSLARERDIQYF. DNA for the CDR3: TGTGCCAGCAGCTTAGCAAGGGAGCGGGACATTCAGTACTTC.

This clonotype was seen a few times. This chain joins TRBV5-6 and TRBJ1-4; perhaps TRBD1 as D (6 bases). Germline values: CDR1 SGHDT, CDR2 YYEEEE. The CDR3 contains 14 residues. Trimming shortened V by 4 bases and J by 8 bases, and 15 bases separated the two germline ends. The CDR3 DNA follows: TGTGCCAGCAGCCCACAGGGCCCCTACGAAAAACTGTTTTTT. Protein product: CASSPQGPYEKLFF.

The V and J genes are TRBV6-2 or TRBV6-3 and TRBJ2-3; TRBD2 might be the D (6 bases). This CDR3 has 15 residues. Trimming took off 7 bases at V and 4 bases at J, with 18 bases between the two ends. CDR1 is MNHEY and CDR2 is SVGEGT in the germline V gene. The CDR3 region is CASIPRAGRPDTQYF. For the CDR3, the DNA is TGTGCCAGCATTCCTCGGGCGGGAAGGCCAGATACGCAGTATTTT.

V usage is TRBV5-1 and J usage is TRBJ2-5; D is unclear. V lost 6 bases, J lost 4 bases, and 16 bases lay in between. The CDR3 length is 14 residues. Looked up from germline, CDR1 is SGHRS and CDR2 is YFSETQ. The DNA of the CDR3 is TGCGCCAGCACCGCAGACTTAAGAGGAGAGACCCAGTACTTC. Translated: CASTADLRGETQYF.

This clonotype appeared a few times. V and J are TRBV7-6 and TRBJ2-3; 9 positions match TRBD2. Per germline, CDR1 SGHVS and CDR2 FNYEAQ. V lost 1 base and J lost 6; bases outside the gene matches: 8. The CDR3 extends over 16 amino acids. Here the CDR3 DNA reads TGTGCCAGCAGCTTAGACCTAGCGGGATATCGTGATACGCAGTATTTT. This sequence encodes CASSLDLAGYRDTQYF.

This clonotype has just one count. The V and J genes are TRBV4-3 and TRBJ2-5; D is unresolved. Germline V gives CDR1 LGHNA, CDR2 YSLEER. V was cut by 1 base and J by 3 bases, with 6 bases left in between. This CDR3 is built from 13 residues. CDR3 coding DNA: TGCGCCAGCAGCCAAGTCAAGGAAGAGACCCAGTACTTC. This gives the protein CASSQVKEETQYF.

The chain recombines TRBV14 with TRBJ2-1; D not resolved. This CDR3 region has 13 residues. Trimming took 0 bases from V and 13 from J, leaving 13 bases between them. The germline gives CDR1 SGHDN, CDR2 FVKESK. CDR3 nucleotide sequence: TGTGCCAGCAGCCAAGATCTCGGCGGCCACCAGTTCTTC. Its translation is CASSQDLGGHQFF.

The chain employs TRBV12-3 or TRBV12-4 and TRBJ2-1, with no clear D. The germline V and J ends were trimmed by 5 bases and 9 bases, with 11 bases remaining between them. The CDR3 contains 12 residues. This chain's CDR3 is CASSPNSGEQFF. The CDR3 DNA follows: TGTGCCAGCAGTCCCAATTCGGGTGAGCAGTTCTTC.

This clonotype was counted at least ten times. The rearrangement links TRBV12-3 or TRBV12-4 to TRBJ1-1; TRBD1 matches 7 bases. V shed 3 bases, J shed 0 bases, and the junction held 1 base outside the gene matches. CDR3 length: 14 amino acids. CDR3 loop: CASSLGQLNTEAFF. Written as DNA, the CDR3 is TGTGCCAGCAGTTTGGGACAGTTGAACACTGAAGCTTTCTTT.

This clonotype was recorded many times. V is TRBV5-4 and J is TRBJ1-1, with D maybe TRBD1 (5 bases). From germline, CDR1 is SGHNT and CDR2 YYREEE (reference sequence). Trimming stripped 3 bases from V and 6 bases from J, with 18 bases between. CDR3 length: 15 residues. The CDR3 sequence: CASSSGTRGYAEAFF. The CDR3 DNA sequence: TGTGCCAGCAGCTCCGGGACCCGGGGGTACGCTGAAGCTTTCTTT.

This clonotype qualifies as medium-sized. This chain links TRBV6-5 with TRBJ1-1; TRBD1 agrees at 9 bases. Germline V gene sequence: CDR1 MNHEY, CDR2 SVGAGI. The ends lost 0 bases at V and 1 base at J; junction bases unmatched: 0. This CDR3 has 15 amino acids. Here the CDR3 reads CASSYSDRGNTEAFF. CDR3 DNA: TGTGCCAGCAGTTACTCGGACAGGGGGAACACTGAAGCTTTCTTT.

This clonotype was seen many times. The chain couples TRBV6-2 or TRBV6-3 to TRBJ2-5, with D perhaps matching TRBD1 or TRBD2 (5 bases each). V was shortened by 2 bases and J by 4 bases, with 5 bases between the two germline ends. There are 12 residues in the CDR3. CDR1 is MNHEY, CDR2 SVGEGT, per germline. DNA of the CDR3: TGTGCCAGCAGTTACGGGGGAGAGACCCAGTACTTC. Translation gives CASSYGGETQYF.

The chain has TRBV5-4 and TRBJ2-7, with a possible D match to TRBD2 (6 bases). CDR1 is SGHNT and CDR2 is YYREEE in the germline V gene (reference sequence). The CDR3 length is 13 residues. Trimming cost V 4 bases and J 3 bases, with 11 bases left between them. CDR3 in DNA: TGTGCCAGCAGCCTGACAGCGGGCTACGAGCAGTACTTC. This sequence encodes CASSLTAGYEQYF. Looking up the rest from reference TRBV5-4 and TRBJ2-7 gives the full variable domain: ETGVTQSPTHLIKTRGQQVTLRCSSQSGHNTVSWYQQALGQGPQFIFQYYREEENGRGNFPPRFSGLQFPNYSSELNVNALELDDSALYLCASSLTAGYEQYFGPGTRLTVT.

This clonotype was seen repeatedly, ten times or more. The V and J genes are TRBV12-3 or TRBV12-4 and TRBJ2-1; TRBD2 is a possible D gene (6 bases). V shed 5 bases and J shed 8 bases, with 10 bases lying between them. This CDR3 is built from 12 residues. The CDR3 here is CASSGGLDEQFF. The CDR3 nucleotides read TGTGCCAGCAGTGGGGGGTTAGATGAGCAGTTCTTC.

This clonotype was seen at least ten times. The chain employs TRBV7-2 and TRBJ2-5, with D possibly TRBD2 on 5 matching bases. Trimming shortened V by 7 bases and J by 2 bases, and 17 bases separated the two germline ends. Looked up from germline, CDR1 is SGHTA and CDR2 is FQGNSA. The CDR3 consists of 15 residues. The DNA of the CDR3 is TGTGCCAGCACCCTCCCCACCGGACTTCAAGAGACCCAGTACTTC. Its protein is CASTLPTGLQETQYF.

The rearrangement links TRBV4-3 to TRBJ1-4; perhaps TRBD1 as D (6 bases). The CDR3 runs 15 residues. CDR1 and CDR2 (germline): LGHNA, YSLEER. V shed 3 bases and J shed 15 bases, with 23 bases lying between them. For the CDR3, the DNA is TGCGCCAGCAGCCATCAACAGGGACGGGTACCCCTTTTGTTTTTT. It specifies CASSHQQGRVPLLFF.

This clonotype was counted at least ten times. This chain connects TRBV7-2 to TRBJ2-2; no clear D. The length of the CDR3 is 13 residues. Trimming removed 0 bases at V and 5 bases at J, with 4 bases between. Germline V lookup: CDR1 SGHTA, CDR2 FQGNSA. In DNA form, the CDR3 reads TGTGCCAGCAGCTTAGCTTGGACCGGGGAGCTGTTTTTT. Translated: CASSLAWTGELFF.

This clonotype was seen a handful of times. CDR3 nucleotides: TGCAGTGCTAGGACCGGGACAGGGGGCCGTACCGGGGAGCTGTTTTTT. Its protein product is CSARTGTGGRTGELFF. V is TRBV20-1 and J is TRBJ2-2; 12 bases line up with TRBD1. Germline trimming cut 3 bases from V and 5 bases from J; bases unmatched to any gene: 7. The CDR3 has 16 residues. Looked up from germline, CDR1 is DFQATT and CDR2 is SNEGSKA (reference sequence).

This clonotype showed up many times. V usage is TRBV7-3 and J usage is TRBJ2-1; 7 bases agree with TRBD2. V lost 2 bases and J lost 5; bases outside the gene matches: 6. The CDR3 loop spans 15 amino acids. Germline loops: CDR1 SGHTA, CDR2 FQGTGA. The CDR3 region has the DNA TGTGCCAGCAGCTTAGGCTCCGGGACTAACAATGAGCAGTTCTTC. Protein: CASSLGSGTNNEQFF.

This clonotype was observed many times. This chain uses TRBV7-6 with TRBJ2-5; D uncertain. Germline V gives CDR1 SGHVS, CDR2 FNYEAQ. V was cut by 5 bases and J by 2 bases, with 18 bases left in between. This CDR3 is built from 16 residues. CDR3: CASSLSASPPQETQYF. CDR3 DNA: TGTGCCAGCAGCCTCTCAGCCAGCCCACCTCAAGAGACCCAGTACTTC.

The J gene is TRBJ1-1, the V gene TRBV20-1; 7 bases are a match to TRBD1. V gave up 5 bases and J gave up 5 bases; unmatched junction bases: 8. Per germline, CDR1 DFQATT and CDR2 SNEGSKA (reference sequence). The CDR3 spans 13 residues. The CDR3 bases are TGCAGTGCTGGCGCAGGGGGACCGACTGAAGCTTTCTTT. Its protein product is CSAGAGGPTEAFF.

This clonotype was seen at least ten times. The J gene is TRBJ2-5, the V gene TRBV28; weak D call: TRBD2 (5 bases). Trimming left V 3 bases short and J 1 base short, with 12 bases between. CDR1 and CDR2 (germline): MDHEN, SYDVKM. This CDR3 has 15 amino acids. CDR3 sequence reads: CASSLLAKGQETQYF. The CDR3 DNA reads as TGTGCCAGCAGTTTGCTAGCTAAGGGCCAAGAGACCCAGTACTTC. The complete variable domain, with remaining parts taken from reference TRBV28 and TRBJ2-5, reads DVKVTQSSRYLVKRTGEKVFLECVQDMDHENMFWYRQDPGLGLRLIYFSYDVKMKEKGDIPEGYSVSREKKERFSLILESASTNQTSMYLCASSLLAKGQETQYFGPGTRLLVL.

The sample holds a few counts of this clonotype. The chain couples TRBV6-2 or TRBV6-3 to TRBJ2-5; TRBD1 aligns across 10 bases. Germline V gene lookup returns CDR1 MNHEY and CDR2 SVGEGT. Trimming cost V 6 bases and J 2 bases; bases outside gene matches: 6. This CDR3 has 15 amino acids. CDR3 protein: CASRGRGQGQETQYF. CDR3 DNA sequence: TGTGCCAGCAGAGGAAGGGGACAGGGGCAAGAGACCCAGTACTTC.